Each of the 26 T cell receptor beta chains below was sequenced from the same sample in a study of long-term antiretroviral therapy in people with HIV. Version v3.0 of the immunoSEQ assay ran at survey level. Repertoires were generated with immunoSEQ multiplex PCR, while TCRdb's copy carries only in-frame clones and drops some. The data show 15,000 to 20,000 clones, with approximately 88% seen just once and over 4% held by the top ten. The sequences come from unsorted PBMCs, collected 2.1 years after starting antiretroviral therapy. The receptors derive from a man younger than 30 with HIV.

The CDR3 DNA reads TGTGCCAGCAGCCTACGGACTAGCGGCCGGAATGAGCAGTTCTTC. Residues: CASSLRTSGRNEQFF. The chain links TRBV4-2 to TRBJ2-1; 10 nucleotides align to TRBD2. This CDR3 has 15 residues. Unmatched junction bases numbered 7, after V lost 4 bases and J lost 7 bases. CDR1 LGHNA and CDR2 YNFKEQ come from the germline V gene.

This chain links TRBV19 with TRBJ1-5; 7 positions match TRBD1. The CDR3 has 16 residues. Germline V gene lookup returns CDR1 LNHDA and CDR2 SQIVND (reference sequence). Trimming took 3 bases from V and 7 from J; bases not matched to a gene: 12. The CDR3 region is CASSISGSDRPQPQHF. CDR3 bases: TGTGCCAGTAGTATTAGCGGTTCGGACAGGCCACAGCCCCAGCATTTT.

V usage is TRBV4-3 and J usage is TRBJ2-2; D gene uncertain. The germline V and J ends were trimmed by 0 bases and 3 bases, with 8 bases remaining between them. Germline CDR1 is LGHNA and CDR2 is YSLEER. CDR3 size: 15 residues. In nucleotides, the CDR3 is TGCGCCAGCAGCCAAGATCAACTATACACCGGGGAGCTGTTTTTT. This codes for CASSQDQLYTGELFF.

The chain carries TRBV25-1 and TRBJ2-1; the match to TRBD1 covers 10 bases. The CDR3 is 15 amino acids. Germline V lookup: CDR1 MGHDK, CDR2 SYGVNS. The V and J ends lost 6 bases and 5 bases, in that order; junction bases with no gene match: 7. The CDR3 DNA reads TGTGCCAGCAGCCGCGGGACAGGGGACGACAATGAGCAGTTCTTC. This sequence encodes CASSRGTGDDNEQFF.

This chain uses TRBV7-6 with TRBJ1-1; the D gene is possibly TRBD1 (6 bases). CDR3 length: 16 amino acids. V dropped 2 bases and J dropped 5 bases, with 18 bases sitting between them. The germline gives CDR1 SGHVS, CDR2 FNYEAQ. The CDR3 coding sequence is TGTGCCAGCAGCTTAATTGTCGGGGGCCAGAGTACTGAAGCTTTCTTT. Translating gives CASSLIVGGQSTEAFF.

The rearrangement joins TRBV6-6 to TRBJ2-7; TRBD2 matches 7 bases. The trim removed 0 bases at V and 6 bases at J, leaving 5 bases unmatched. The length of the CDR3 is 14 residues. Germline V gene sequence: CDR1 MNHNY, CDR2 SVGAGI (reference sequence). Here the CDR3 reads CASSYSQTSTEQYF. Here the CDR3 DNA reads TGTGCCAGCAGTTACTCCCAGACTAGCACCGAGCAGTACTTC.

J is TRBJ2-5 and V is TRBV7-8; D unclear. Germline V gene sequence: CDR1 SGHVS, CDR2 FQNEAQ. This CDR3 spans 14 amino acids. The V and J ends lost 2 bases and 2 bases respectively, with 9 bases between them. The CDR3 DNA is TGTGCCAGCAGCTTATATGGGGAACAAGAGACCCAGTACTTC. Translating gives CASSLYGEQETQYF.

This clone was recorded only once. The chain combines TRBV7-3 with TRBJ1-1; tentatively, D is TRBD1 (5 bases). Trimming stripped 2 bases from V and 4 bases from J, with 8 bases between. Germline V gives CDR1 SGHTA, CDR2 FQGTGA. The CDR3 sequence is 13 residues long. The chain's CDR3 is CASSLSGTTEAFF. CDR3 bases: TGTGCCAGCAGCTTATCAGGGACCACTGAAGCTTTCTTT.

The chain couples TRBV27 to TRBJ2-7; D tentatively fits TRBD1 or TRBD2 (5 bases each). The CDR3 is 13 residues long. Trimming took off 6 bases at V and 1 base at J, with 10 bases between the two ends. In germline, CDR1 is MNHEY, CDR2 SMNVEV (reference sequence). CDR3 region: CASSRGVSYEQYF. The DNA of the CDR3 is TGTGCCAGCAGCCGAGGGGTTTCCTACGAGCAGTACTTC.

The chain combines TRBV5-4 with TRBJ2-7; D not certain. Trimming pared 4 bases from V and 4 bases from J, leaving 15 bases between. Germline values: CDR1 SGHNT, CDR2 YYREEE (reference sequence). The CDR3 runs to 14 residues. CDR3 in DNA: TGTGCCAGCAGCCTTTGGGCCCATGGGTACGAGCAGTACTTC. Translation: CASSLWAHGYEQYF. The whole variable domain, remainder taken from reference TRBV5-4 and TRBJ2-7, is ETGVTQSPTHLIKTRGQQVTLRCSSQSGHNTVSWYQQALGQGPQFIFQYYREEENGRGNFPPRFSGLQFPNYSSELNVNALELDDSALYLCASSLWAHGYEQYFGPGTRLTVT.

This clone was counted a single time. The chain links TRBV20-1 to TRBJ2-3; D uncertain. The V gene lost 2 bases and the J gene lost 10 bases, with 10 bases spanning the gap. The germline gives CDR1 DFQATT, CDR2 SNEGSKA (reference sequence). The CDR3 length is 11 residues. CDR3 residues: CSARPQQAQYF. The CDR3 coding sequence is TGCAGTGCTAGACCCCAGCAGGCGCAGTATTTT.

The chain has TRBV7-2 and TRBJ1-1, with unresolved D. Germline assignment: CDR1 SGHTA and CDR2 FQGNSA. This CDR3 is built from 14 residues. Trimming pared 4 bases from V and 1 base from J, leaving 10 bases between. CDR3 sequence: CASSSRTRNTEAFF. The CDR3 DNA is TGTGCCAGCAGCTCACGGACCAGGAACACTGAAGCTTTCTTT.

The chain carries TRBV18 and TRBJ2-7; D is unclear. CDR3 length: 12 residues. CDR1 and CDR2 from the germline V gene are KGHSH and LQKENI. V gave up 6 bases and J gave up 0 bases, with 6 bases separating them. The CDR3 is CASSPSSYEQYF. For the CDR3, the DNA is TGTGCCAGCTCCCCTAGCTCCTACGAGCAGTACTTC.

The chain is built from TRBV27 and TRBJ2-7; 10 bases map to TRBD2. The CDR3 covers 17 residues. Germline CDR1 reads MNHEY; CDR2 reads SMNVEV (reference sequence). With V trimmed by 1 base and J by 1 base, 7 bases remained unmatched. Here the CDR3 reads CASSLYGTSARSYEQYF. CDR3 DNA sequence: TGTGCCAGCAGTTTATACGGGACTAGCGCAAGGTCCTACGAGCAGTACTTC.

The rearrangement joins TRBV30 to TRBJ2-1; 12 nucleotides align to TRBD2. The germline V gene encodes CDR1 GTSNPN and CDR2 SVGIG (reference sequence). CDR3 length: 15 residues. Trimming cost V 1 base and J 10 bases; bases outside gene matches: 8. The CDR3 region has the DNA TGTGCCTGGAGTGACGGGACTAGCGGGTCCCGGGAGCAGTTCTTC. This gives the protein CAWSDGTSGSREQFF.

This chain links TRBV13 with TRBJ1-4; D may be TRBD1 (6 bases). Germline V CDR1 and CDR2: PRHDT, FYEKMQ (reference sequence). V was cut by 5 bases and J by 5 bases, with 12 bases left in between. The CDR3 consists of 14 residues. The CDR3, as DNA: TGTGCCAGCAGCCAACAGGGACCAAATGAAAAACTGTTTTTT. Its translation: CASSQQGPNEKLFF.

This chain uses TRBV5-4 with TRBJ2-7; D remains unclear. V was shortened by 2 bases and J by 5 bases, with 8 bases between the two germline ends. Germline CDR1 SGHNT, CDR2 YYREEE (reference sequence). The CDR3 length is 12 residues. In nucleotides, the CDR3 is TGTGCCAGCAGCTTCCGAAACCACGAGCAGTACTTC. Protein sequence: CASSFRNHEQYF.

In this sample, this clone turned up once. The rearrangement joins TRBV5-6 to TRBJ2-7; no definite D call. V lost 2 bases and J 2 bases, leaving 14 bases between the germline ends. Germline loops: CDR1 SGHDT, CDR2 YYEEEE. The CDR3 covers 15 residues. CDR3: CASSFNLPSTYEQYF. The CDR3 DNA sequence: TGTGCCAGCAGCTTCAATCTCCCTTCGACCTACGAGCAGTACTTC.

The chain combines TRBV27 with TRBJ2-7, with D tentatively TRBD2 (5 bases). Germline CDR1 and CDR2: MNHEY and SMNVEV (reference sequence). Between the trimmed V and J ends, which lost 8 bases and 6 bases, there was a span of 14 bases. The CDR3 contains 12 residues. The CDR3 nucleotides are TGTGCCAGCGGACTCGGCGTTCTCGAGCAGTACTTC. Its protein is CASGLGVLEQYF.

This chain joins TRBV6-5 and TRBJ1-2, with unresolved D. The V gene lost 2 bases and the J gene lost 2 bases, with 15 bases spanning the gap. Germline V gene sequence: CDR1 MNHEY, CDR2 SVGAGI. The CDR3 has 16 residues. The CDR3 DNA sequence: TGTGCCAGCAGTTACCCCGAAACAGACGGGAACTATGGCTACACCTTC. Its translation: CASSYPETDGNYGYTF.

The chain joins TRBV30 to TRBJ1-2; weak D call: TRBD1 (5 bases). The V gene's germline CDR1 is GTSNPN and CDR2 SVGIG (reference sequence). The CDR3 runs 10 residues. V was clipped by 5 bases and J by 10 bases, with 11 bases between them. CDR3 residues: CAWLQGTYTF. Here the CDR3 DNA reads TGTGCCTGGCTCCAGGGAACCTACACCTTC.

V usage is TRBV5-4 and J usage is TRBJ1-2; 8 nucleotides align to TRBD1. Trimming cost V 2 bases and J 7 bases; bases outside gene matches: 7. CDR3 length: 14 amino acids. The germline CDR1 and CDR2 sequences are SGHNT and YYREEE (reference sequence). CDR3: CASSLSGGASGYTF. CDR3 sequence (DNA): TGTGCCAGCAGCTTATCAGGGGGCGCGAGTGGCTACACCTTC.

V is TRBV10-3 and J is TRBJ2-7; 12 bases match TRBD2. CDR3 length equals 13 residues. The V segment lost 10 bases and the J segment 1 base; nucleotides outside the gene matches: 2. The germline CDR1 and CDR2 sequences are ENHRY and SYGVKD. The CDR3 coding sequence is TGTGCCACCGGACTAGCGGGGTCCTACGAGCAGTACTTC. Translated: CATGLAGSYEQYF.

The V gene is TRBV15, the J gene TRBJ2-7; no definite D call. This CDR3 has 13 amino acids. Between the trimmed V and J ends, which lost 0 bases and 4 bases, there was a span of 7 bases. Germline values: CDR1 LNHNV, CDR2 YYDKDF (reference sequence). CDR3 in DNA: TGTGCCACCAGCAGAGATAAGGGATACGAGCAGTACTTC. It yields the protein CATSRDKGYEQYF.

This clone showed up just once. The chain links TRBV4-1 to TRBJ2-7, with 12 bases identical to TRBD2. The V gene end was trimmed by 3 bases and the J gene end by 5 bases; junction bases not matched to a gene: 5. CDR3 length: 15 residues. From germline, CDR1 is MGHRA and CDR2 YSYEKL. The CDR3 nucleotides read TGCGCCAGCAGCCAGACTAGCGGGAGTCTCGACGAGCAGTACTTC. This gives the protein CASSQTSGSLDEQYF.

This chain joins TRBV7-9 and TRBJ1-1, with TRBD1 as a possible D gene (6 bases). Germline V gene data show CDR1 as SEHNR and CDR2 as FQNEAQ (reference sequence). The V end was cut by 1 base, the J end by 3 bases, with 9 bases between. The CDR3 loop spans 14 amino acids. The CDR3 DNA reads TGTGCCAGCAGCTTAGAGGGGGTGTACACTGAAGCTTTCTTT. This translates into CASSLEGVYTEAFF. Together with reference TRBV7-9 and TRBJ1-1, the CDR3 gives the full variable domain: DTGVSQNPRHKITKRGQNVTFRCDPISEHNRLYWYRQTLGQGPEFLTYFQNEAQLEKSRLLSDRFSAERPKGSFSTLEIQRTEQGDSAMYLCASSLEGVYTEAFFGQGTRLTVV.